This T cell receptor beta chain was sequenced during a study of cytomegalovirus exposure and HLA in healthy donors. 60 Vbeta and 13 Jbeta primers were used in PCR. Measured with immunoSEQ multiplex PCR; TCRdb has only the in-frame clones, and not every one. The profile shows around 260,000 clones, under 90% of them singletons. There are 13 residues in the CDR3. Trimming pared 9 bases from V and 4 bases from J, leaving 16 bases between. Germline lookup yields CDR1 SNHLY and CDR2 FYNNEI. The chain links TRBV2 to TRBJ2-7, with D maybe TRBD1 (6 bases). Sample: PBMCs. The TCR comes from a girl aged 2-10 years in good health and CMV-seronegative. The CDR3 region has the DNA TGTGCCAGTAGGGGGTCCATTCGTTACGAGCAGTACTTC. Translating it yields CASRGSIRYEQYF.